Following are 19 T cell receptor beta chains from one sample sequenced in a study of breast tumors, draining lymph nodes, adjacent tissues. Using its own MiXCR run on the multiplex PCR reads, TCRdb lists one record per CDR3 protein. The sample consists of 15,000 to 16,000 distinct CDR3 sequences, about half of them appearing once. Sequencing used tumor-adjacent breast tissue. These receptors all stem from a female donor with breast cancer. Some clones in this sample may be carry-over from other donors' samples.

The chain carries TRBV2 and TRBJ2-7; a possible D gene is TRBD2 (5 bases). The CDR3 extends over 14 amino acids. Germline V gene sequence: CDR1 SNHLY, CDR2 FYNNEI. With 5 bases removed from V and 4 bases from J, the gap between germline ends came to 15 bases. CDR3 bases: TGTGCCAGCAGTCACCGAGCTGAGGGTTACGAGCAGTACTTC. It specifies CASSHRAEGYEQYF. Filled out from reference TRBV2 and TRBJ2-7, the complete variable domain reads EPEVTQTPSHQVTQMGQEVILRCVPISNHLYFYWYRQILGQKVEFLVSFYNNEISEKSEIFDDQFSVERPDGSNFTLKIRSTKLEDSAMYFCASSHRAEGYEQYFGPGTRLTVT.

There are many counts of this clonotype. The V and J genes are TRBV4-3 and TRBJ1-1; D unclear. CDR1 and CDR2 from the germline V gene are LGHNA and YSLEER. The CDR3 runs to 14 residues. The germline V and J ends were trimmed by 4 bases and 5 bases, with 14 bases remaining between them. The CDR3: CASSPSDLRTEAFF. CDR3 DNA sequence: TGCGCCAGCAGCCCAAGTGATCTAAGGACTGAAGCTTTCTTT.

This clonotype came up many times. The CDR3 reads CAWNGPGSPYTF. CDR3 DNA sequence: TGTGCCTGGAATGGCCCAGGTTCCCCCTACACCTTC. The chain combines TRBV30 with TRBJ1-2; D unclear. V was shortened by 4 bases and J by 10 bases, with 16 bases between the two germline ends. Germline values: CDR1 GTSNPN, CDR2 SVGIG (reference sequence). The length of the CDR3 is 12 residues.

The V and J genes are TRBV9 and TRBJ1-2, with D possibly matching TRBD1 (5 bases). Germline V gives CDR1 SGDLS, CDR2 YYNGEE. Trimming shortened V by 0 bases and J by 8 bases, and 20 bases separated the two germline ends. This CDR3 has 16 amino acids. Here the CDR3 DNA reads TGTGCCAGCAGCGTAGGTTGGGGTGAAGTACGGGGGGGCTACACCTTC. This encodes CASSVGWGEVRGGYTF.

This chain connects TRBV7-2 to TRBJ2-7, with 7 bases identical to TRBD2. This CDR3 contains 14 residues. The germline CDR1 and CDR2 sequences are SGHTA and FQGNSA. The trim removed 5 bases at V and 3 bases at J, leaving 7 bases unmatched. The CDR3 spells CASSDSGIVYEQYF. The DNA for the CDR3 is TGTGCCAGCAGCGACAGCGGGATAGTCTACGAGCAGTACTTC. The variable domain in full, with the rest retrieved from reference TRBV7-2 and TRBJ2-7, is GAGVSQSPSNKVTEKGKDVELRCDPISGHTALYWYRQSLGQGLEFLIYFQGNSAPDKSGLPSDRFSAERTGGSVSTLTIQRTQQEDSAVYLCASSDSGIVYEQYFGPGTRLTVT.

The sample holds many counts of this clonotype. The CDR3 bases are TGCAGTGCTAGACTGTGGGACGGTGAAAAACTGTTTTTT. Its protein product is CSARLWDGEKLFF. The chain carries TRBV20-1 and TRBJ1-4; a weak D match, TRBD1 (5 bases). The CDR3 contains 13 residues. The V gene lost 2 bases and the J gene lost 7 bases, with 11 bases spanning the gap. Per the germline V gene, CDR1 is DFQATT and CDR2 is SNEGSKA (reference sequence).

Ten or more counts support this clonotype. CDR3 nucleotides: TGCGCCAGTTGGAGGGGCGGCGATAGCGGGGCTACGTACAATGAGCAGTTCTTC. Its protein product is CASWRGGDSGATYNEQFF. The genes are TRBV5-1 and TRBJ2-1, with TRBD2 matching over 8 bases. This CDR3 is built from 18 residues. Per the germline V gene, CDR1 is SGHRS and CDR2 is YFSETQ. The V gene end was trimmed by 8 bases and the J gene end by 4 bases; junction bases not matched to a gene: 20.

J is TRBJ1-3 and V is TRBV7-9; D is unresolved. Germline values: CDR1 SEHNR, CDR2 FQNEAQ (reference sequence). CDR3 length equals 13 residues. The ends were cut back, 2 bases at V and 5 bases at J, with 7 bases in the middle. The CDR3 sequence: CASSLKGRNTIYF. The CDR3, as DNA: TGTGCCAGCAGCTTAAAGGGAAGAAACACCATATATTTT.

This clonotype was counted many times. V usage is TRBV19 and J usage is TRBJ1-2, with TRBD1 matching over 8 bases. Germline loops: CDR1 LNHDA, CDR2 SQIVND (reference sequence). The CDR3 has 13 residues. Germline trimming cut 6 bases from V and 6 bases from J; bases unmatched to any gene: 6. The CDR3 here is CASRRQGLHGYTF. In nucleotides, the CDR3 is TGTGCCAGTAGACGACAGGGGCTCCATGGCTACACCTTC.

The chain combines TRBV24-1 with TRBJ2-7; 10 positions agree with TRBD2. The trim removed 3 bases at V and 4 bases at J, leaving 17 bases unmatched. CDR3 size: 19 residues. Germline assignment: CDR1 KGHDR and CDR2 SFDVKD. In DNA form, the CDR3 reads TGTGCCACCAGTGATCTCCGGGAGGCAGCGGGAGGGCCACAATACGAGCAGTACTTC. Translated: CATSDLREAAGGPQYEQYF.

This chain links TRBV5-6 with TRBJ2-7; perhaps TRBD2 as D (6 bases). V lost 2 bases and J lost 5, with 14 bases in between. The CDR3 has 14 amino acids. Germline V gene lookup returns CDR1 SGHDT and CDR2 YYEEEE. The CDR3: CASSFRRGANEQYF. CDR3 coding DNA: TGTGCCAGCAGCTTCCGGCGCGGGGCCAACGAGCAGTACTTC. Looking up the rest from reference TRBV5-6 and TRBJ2-7 gives the full variable domain: DAGVTQSPTHLIKTRGQQVTLRCSPKSGHDTVSWYQQALGQGPQFIFQYYEEEERQRGNFPDRFSGHQFPNYSSELNVNALLLGDSALYLCASSFRRGANEQYFGPGTRLTVT.

Turning to this clonotype: A much larger clone differs by one base, so this may be a read error. V is TRBV18 and J is TRBJ2-4; 7 positions match TRBD1. Germline V CDR1 and CDR2: KGHSH, LQKENI. CDR3 length equals 14 residues. In DNA, the CDR3 is TGTGCCAGCTCACCGGACAGGAACAAAAACATTCGGTACTTC. Its protein is CASSPDRNKNIRYF.

By proportion, this clonotype is medium-sized. The CDR3 protein is CASSGLARYEQYF. As DNA, the CDR3 is TGCGCCAGCAGTGGACTAGCGCGTTACGAGCAGTACTTC. The chain recombines TRBV10-2 with TRBJ2-7; 8 bases line up with TRBD2. CDR3 length: 13 amino acids. With 4 bases clipped from V and 4 bases from J, the junction kept 3 bases outside the gene matches. From germline, CDR1 is WSHSY and CDR2 SAAADI.

This clonotype is labeled medium-sized (0.01 to 0.1%). V usage is TRBV12-3 or TRBV12-4 and J usage is TRBJ1-2, with D uncertain. CDR3 length: 13 amino acids. The V end was cut by 1 base, the J end by 10 bases, with 13 bases between. The CDR3 loop reads CASSLGMVRDYTF. CDR3 bases: TGTGCCAGCAGTTTAGGAATGGTTCGCGACTACACCTTC.

This clonotype was counted once. The junction and the germline gene differ at one end; a read error may be behind it. The chain joins TRBV5-1 to TRBJ1-2; perhaps TRBD1 as D (6 bases). The length of the CDR3 is 14 residues. Looked up from germline, CDR1 is SGHRS and CDR2 is YFSETQ. CDR3 DNA: TGTGCCAGCAGCTCGGAAGGGGGTTACTATGGCTACACCTTC. Translating gives CASSSEGGYYGYTF.

This clonotype occurred many times. V and J are TRBV6-5 and TRBJ2-5; the D is unclear. V was trimmed by 5 bases and J by 10 bases, leaving 26 bases between them. This CDR3 is built from 16 residues. Germline lookup yields CDR1 MNHEY and CDR2 SVGAGI. The CDR3 DNA reads TGTGCCAGCAGTCACCGAACCCCCGCAGAGAAAGACGACCAGTACTTC. It specifies CASSHRTPAEKDDQYF.

The chain combines TRBV10-1 with TRBJ2-3; TRBD2 aligns across 10 bases. V lost 10 bases, J lost 0 bases, and 7 bases stayed unmatched. This CDR3 has 15 residues. Germline-derived CDR1 and CDR2 are WNHNN and SYGVQD (reference sequence). The CDR3 reads CATRPSGRSTDTQYF. CDR3 nucleotides: TGCGCCACCCGTCCTAGCGGGAGAAGCACAGATACGCAGTATTTT.

The J gene is TRBJ1-4, the V gene TRBV11-3; perhaps TRBD1 as D (6 bases). Germline assignment: CDR1 SGHNT and CDR2 YENEEA. This CDR3 comprises 14 residues. V was shortened by 5 bases and J by 5 bases, with 12 bases between the two germline ends. This CDR3 reads CASSHRGGNEKLFF. Written as DNA, the CDR3 is TGTGCCAGCAGCCATAGGGGGGGGAATGAAAAACTGTTTTTT.

The chain links TRBV9 to TRBJ1-3, with no clear D. The CDR3 runs to 14 residues. Trimming took 2 bases from V and 1 from J, leaving 7 bases between them. CDR1 and CDR2 (germline): SGDLS, YYNGEE. CDR3 sequence reads: CASSVTGSGNTIYF. The CDR3 coding sequence is TGTGCCAGCAGCGTGACGGGGTCTGGAAACACCATATATTTT.